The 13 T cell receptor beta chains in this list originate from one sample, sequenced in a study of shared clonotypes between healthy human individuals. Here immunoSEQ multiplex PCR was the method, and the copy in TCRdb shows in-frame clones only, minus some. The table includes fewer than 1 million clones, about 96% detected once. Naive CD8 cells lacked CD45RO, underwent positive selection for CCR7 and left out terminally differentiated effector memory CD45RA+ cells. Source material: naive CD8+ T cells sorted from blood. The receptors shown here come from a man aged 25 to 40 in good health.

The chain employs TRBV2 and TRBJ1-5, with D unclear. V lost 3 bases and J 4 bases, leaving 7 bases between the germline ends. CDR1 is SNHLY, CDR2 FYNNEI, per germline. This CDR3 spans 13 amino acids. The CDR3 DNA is TGTGCCAGCAGTGAGAACAGAAATCAGCCCCAGCATTTT. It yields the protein CASSENRNQPQHF.

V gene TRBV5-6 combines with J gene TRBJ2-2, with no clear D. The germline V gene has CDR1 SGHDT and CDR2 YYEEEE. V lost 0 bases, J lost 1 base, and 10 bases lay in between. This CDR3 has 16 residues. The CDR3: CASSLVPVLNTGELFF. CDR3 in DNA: TGTGCCAGCAGCTTGGTCCCAGTCCTGAACACCGGGGAGCTGTTTTTT.

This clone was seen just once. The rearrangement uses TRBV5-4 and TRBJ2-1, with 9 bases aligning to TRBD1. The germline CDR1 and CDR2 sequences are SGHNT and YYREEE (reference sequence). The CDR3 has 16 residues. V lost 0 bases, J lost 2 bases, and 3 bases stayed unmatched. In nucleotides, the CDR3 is TGTGCCAGCAGCTTGGGGGACAGGGACGCCTACAATGAGCAGTTCTTC. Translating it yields CASSLGDRDAYNEQFF.

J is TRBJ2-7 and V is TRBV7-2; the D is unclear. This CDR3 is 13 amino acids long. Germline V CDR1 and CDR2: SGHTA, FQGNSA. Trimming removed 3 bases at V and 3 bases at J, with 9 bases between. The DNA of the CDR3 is TGTGCCAGCAGCTTGGCACCGGGCTACGAGCAGTACTTC. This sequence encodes CASSLAPGYEQYF.

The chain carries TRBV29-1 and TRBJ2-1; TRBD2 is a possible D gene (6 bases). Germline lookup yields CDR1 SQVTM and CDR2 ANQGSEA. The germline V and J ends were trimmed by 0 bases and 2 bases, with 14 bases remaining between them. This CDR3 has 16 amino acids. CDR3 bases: TGCAGCGTTGAAGATCATCGGCGGGACCCCTACAATGAGCAGTTCTTC. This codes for CSVEDHRRDPYNEQFF.

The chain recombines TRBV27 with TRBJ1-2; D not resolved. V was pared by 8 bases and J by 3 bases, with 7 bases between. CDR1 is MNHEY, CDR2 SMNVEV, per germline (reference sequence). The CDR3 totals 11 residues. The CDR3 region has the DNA TGTGCCAGCGGGCAGTACTATGGCTACACCTTC. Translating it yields CASGQYYGYTF.

CDR3 in amino acids: CASSLGTPASGLYEQYF. The DNA for the CDR3 is TGTGCCAGCAGCTTAGGGACCCCGGCTAGCGGACTCTACGAGCAGTACTTC. J is TRBJ2-7 and V is TRBV7-2; 7 bases agree with TRBD2. Germline V CDR1 and CDR2: SGHTA, FQGNSA. The trim removed 1 base at V and 3 bases at J, leaving 12 bases unmatched. This CDR3 is 17 amino acids long. The whole variable domain, filled in from reference TRBV7-2 and TRBJ2-7, reads GAGVSQSPSNKVTEKGKDVELRCDPISGHTALYWYRQSLGQGLEFLIYFQGNSAPDKSGLPSDRFSAERTGGSVSTLTIQRTQQEDSAVYLCASSLGTPASGLYEQYFGPGTRLTVT.

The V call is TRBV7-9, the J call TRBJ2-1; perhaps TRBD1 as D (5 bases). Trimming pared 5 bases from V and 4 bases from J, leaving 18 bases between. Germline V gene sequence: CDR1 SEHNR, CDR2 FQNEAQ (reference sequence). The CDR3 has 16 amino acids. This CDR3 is CASSPFLGDEYNEQFF. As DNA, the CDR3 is TGTGCCAGCAGCCCCTTTCTAGGGGATGAGTACAATGAGCAGTTCTTC.

The CDR3 coding sequence is TGTGCCAGCAGCTTAGCCGACGGGCACTACGAGCAGTACTTC. This codes for CASSLADGHYEQYF. J is TRBJ2-7 and V is TRBV7-2; D unresolved. Trimming cost V 0 bases and J 3 bases, with 9 bases left between them. The V gene's germline CDR1 is SGHTA and CDR2 FQGNSA. The CDR3 contains 14 residues.

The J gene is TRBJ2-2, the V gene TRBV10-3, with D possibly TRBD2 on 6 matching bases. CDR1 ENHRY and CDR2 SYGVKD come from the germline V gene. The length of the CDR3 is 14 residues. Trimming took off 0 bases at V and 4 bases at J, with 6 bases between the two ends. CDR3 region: CAISESGGTGELFF. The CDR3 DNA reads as TGTGCCATCAGTGAGTCGGGGGGCACCGGGGAGCTGTTTTTT.

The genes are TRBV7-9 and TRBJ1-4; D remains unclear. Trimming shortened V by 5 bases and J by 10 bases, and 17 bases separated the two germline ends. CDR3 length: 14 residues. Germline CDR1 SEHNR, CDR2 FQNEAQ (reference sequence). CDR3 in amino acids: CASSQGKSGRKLFF. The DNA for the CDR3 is TGTGCCAGCAGCCAAGGCAAATCCGGGCGAAAACTGTTTTTT.

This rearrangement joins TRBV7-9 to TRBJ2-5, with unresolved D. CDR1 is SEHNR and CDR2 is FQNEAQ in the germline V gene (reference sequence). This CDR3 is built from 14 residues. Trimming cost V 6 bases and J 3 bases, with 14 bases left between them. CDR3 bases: TGTGCCAGCAGTTATCCGGGTCGGAAAGAGACCCAGTACTTC. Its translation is CASSYPGRKETQYF.

The CDR3 sequence: CASSAGVGSGETQYF. The DNA of the CDR3 is TGTGCCAGCAGCGCAGGGGTCGGGAGTGGGGAGACCCAGTACTTC. This sequence joins TRBV11-2 and TRBJ2-5; D tentatively fits TRBD1 or TRBD2 (6 bases each). V was pared by 5 bases and J by 5 bases, with 18 bases between. The CDR3 runs 15 residues. Looked up from germline, CDR1 is SGHAT and CDR2 is FQNNGV. The whole variable domain, remainder taken from reference TRBV11-2 and TRBJ2-5, is EAGVAQSPRYKIIEKRQSVAFWCNPISGHATLYWYQQILGQGPKLLIQFQNNGVVDDSQLPKDRFSAERLKGVDSTLKIQPAKLEDSAVYLCASSAGVGSGETQYFGPGTRLLVL.